These T cell receptor beta chains were read from a single sample in a study of CD8+CD57+ T cells in acquired aplastic anemia. TCRdb called the reads again in MiXCR, with one record for every CDR3 protein. The table lists fewer than 70,000 distinct CDR3 sequences, under 65% of them singletons. Sequencing was performed on sorted CD4+, CD8+, or CD8+CD57+ T cells (not recorded which) from PBMCs. These receptors all come from a human donor in good health, serving as a control. The CDR3 runs from the conserved cysteine through the conserved F or W. A D gene is named only where the DNA matches it firmly. Only part of the rows carry a size: once, few, many, or a class if the clone is expanded.

V gene,D gene,J gene,clone size,CDR3 DNA,CDR3 protein
TRBV20-1,NA,TRBJ2-7,NA,TGCAGCCCAGTGACTACAGATAGATACGAGCAGTACTTC,CSPVTTDRYEQYF
TRBV2,NA,TRBJ2-7,medium-sized,TGTGCCAGCACCGGAGGGGGGTACGAGCAGTACTTC,CASTGGGYEQYF
TRBV25-1,NA,TRBJ1-1,NA,TGTGCCAGCAAAGAGGGGGAGGGAATGAACACTGAAGCTTTCTTT,CASKEGEGMNTEAFF
TRBV29-1,NA,TRBJ2-1,once,TGCAGCGTGGGGGGACAGTTGTACGGCAATGAGCAGTTCTTC,CSVGGQLYGNEQFF
TRBV24-1,TRBD2,TRBJ2-7,few,TGTGCCACCAGTGGCCCTACTAGCGGGAGGAACGAGCAGTACTTC,CATSGPTSGRNEQYF
TRBV2,NA,TRBJ2-5,NA,TGTGCCAGCAGTGAACTAGCGCTAGCAGCGGAGACCCAGTACTTC,CASSELALAAETQYF
TRBV29-1,NA,TRBJ1-3,medium-sized,TGCAGCGTTGCCCACTTAAACACCATATATTTT,CSVAHLNTIYF
TRBV5-4,TRBD2,TRBJ2-7,NA,TGTGCCAGCAGGGGGGAGGGAGACGAGCAGTACTTC,CASRGEGDEQYF
TRBV20-1,NA,TRBJ2-7,few,TGCGGTGCTAGGGAGCGTTTCTCCTACGAGCAGTACTTC,CGARERFSYEQYF
TRBV10-3,NA,TRBJ1-2,NA,TGTGCCGCCCGGGAGGGCTATGGCTACACCTTC,CAAREGYGYTF
TRBV2,TRBD2,TRBJ2-7,once,TGTGCCAGCAAAAAGGCTACTAGCGGGTACTACGAGCAGTACTTC,CASKKATSGYYEQYF
TRBV29-1,NA,TRBJ2-3,NA,TGCAGCGTTGAAGATCTTCCGGGGTTCACAGATACGCAGTATTTT,CSVEDLPGFTDTQYF